These T cell receptor beta chains were read from a single sample in a study of blood T cell repertoires in COVID-19. TCRdb's copy holds only in-frame clones and misses some; the assay was immunoSEQ multiplex PCR. There are under 300,000 clones in the sample; about nine tenths occur only once, and under 3.5% lies in the top ten. The material sequenced was PBMCs or T cells enriched from blood (not recorded which). These receptors originate from a woman aged 50 to 65 who had recovered from COVID-19. Each CDR3 is given with its conserved first and last residue. Clone size is given for some rows only: seen once, a few or many times, or a class if the clone is expanded.

V gene	J gene	clone size	CDR3 protein
TRBV5-1	TRBJ2-1	NA	CASSLEQNYNEQFF
TRBV6-1	TRBJ2-7	once	CASSEEATSSSYEQYF
TRBV19	TRBJ2-1	NA	CASSFLAGGVNEQFF
TRBV29-1	TRBJ1-1	NA	CSVLVRSMNTEAFF
TRBV7-2	TRBJ2-7	NA	CASSLDGSSGTYEQYF
TRBV19	TRBJ2-7	NA	CASSIGGSVGYEQYF
TRBV7-8	TRBJ1-3	NA	CASSTLEGASDTIYF
TRBV28	TRBJ2-1	NA	CASIHPGQHNEQFF
TRBV6-2/TRBV6-3	TRBJ2-1	NA	CASSSRLAGLYNEQFF
TRBV7-2	TRBJ2-7	NA	CASSLFWRQGRSYEQYF
TRBV7-2	TRBJ1-5	NA	CASSLQEGLQPQHF
TRBV4-3	TRBJ2-2	once	CASSQEKTRRNTGELFF
TRBV6-4	TRBJ2-1	NA	CASSDSLTSPPFF
TRBV15	TRBJ2-3	NA	CATSRYGRRETDTQYF
TRBV7-3	TRBJ2-2	NA	CASSPYGQGGSGELFF
TRBV15	TRBJ1-4	NA	CATSRVGAPGEKLFF
TRBV28	TRBJ2-4	NA	CASTPGGTKNIQYF
TRBV6-4	TRBJ2-1	once	CASSDSTRGIYNEQFF
TRBV3-1/TRBV3-2	TRBJ2-2	NA	CASSQPQAGGTGELFF
TRBV30	TRBJ1-4	once	CAWREGTATNEKLFF
TRBV7-2	TRBJ2-5	NA	CASSTRGAASGRHQETQYF
TRBV11-2	TRBJ2-7	NA	CASSPGLAGRAYEQYF
TRBV27	TRBJ2-1	NA	CASSSPASGTYNEQFF
TRBV5-1	TRBJ2-7	NA	CAREAGISYEQYF
TRBV10-2	TRBJ1-6	NA	CASRTGDNSPLHF
TRBV28	TRBJ1-6	NA	CASRPQGVYNSPLHF
TRBV7-9	TRBJ2-3	NA	CASSSGQGASDTQYF
TRBV10-2	TRBJ2-7	NA	CASRGTSGNYEQYF
TRBV21-1	TRBJ2-1	once	CASSKVGRRYNEQFF
TRBV28	TRBJ1-2	NA	CASSFGGAGERYGYTF
TRBV6-6	TRBJ1-6	NA	CASSEGAGNSPLHF
TRBV3-1/TRBV3-2	TRBJ2-1	NA	CASSQSGTGSSYNEQFF
TRBV19	TRBJ2-4	NA	CASSIAGGSKNIQYF
TRBV19	TRBJ1-5	NA	CASSSGPSSYSNQPQHF
TRBV10-1	TRBJ2-2	few	CASSETGRGTGELFF
TRBV19	TRBJ1-1	NA	CASVLRDRAKKGYTEAFF
TRBV29-1	TRBJ1-4	NA	CSVGVGRNEKLFF
TRBV27	TRBJ2-7	NA	CASSPQRGLAGGPTFGEQYF
TRBV18	TRBJ2-5	NA	CASSPAIARTGVGETQYF
TRBV6-6	TRBJ1-2	NA	CASIPSGKINYGYTF
TRBV5-1	TRBJ1-5	NA	CASSLGPTGGAGQPQHF
TRBV18	TRBJ2-5	NA	CASSPGRQETQYF
TRBV6-5	TRBJ2-3	NA	CASSYSTSGSTDTQYF
TRBV6-5	TRBJ1-1	NA	CASSYSTQGASAEAFF
TRBV11-1	TRBJ2-3	NA	CASSLAIGGLARTDTQYF